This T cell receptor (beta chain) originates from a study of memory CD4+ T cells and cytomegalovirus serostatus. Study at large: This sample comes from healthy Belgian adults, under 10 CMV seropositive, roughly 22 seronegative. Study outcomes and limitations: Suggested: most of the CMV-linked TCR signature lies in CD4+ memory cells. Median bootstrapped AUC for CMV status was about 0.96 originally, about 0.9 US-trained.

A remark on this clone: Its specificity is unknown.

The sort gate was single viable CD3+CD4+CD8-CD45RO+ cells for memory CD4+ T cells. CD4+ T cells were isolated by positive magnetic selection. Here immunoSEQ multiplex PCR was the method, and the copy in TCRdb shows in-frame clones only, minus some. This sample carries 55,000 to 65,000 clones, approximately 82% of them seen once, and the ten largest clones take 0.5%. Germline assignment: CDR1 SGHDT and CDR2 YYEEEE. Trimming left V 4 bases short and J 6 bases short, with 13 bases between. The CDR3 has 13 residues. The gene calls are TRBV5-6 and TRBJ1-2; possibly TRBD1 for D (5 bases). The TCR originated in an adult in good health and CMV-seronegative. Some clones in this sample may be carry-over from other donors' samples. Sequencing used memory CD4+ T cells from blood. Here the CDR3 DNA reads TGTGCCAGCAGCACCACGGGACTGAATGGCTACACCTTC. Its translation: CASSTTGLNGYTF. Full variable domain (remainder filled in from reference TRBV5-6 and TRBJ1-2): DAGVTQSPTHLIKTRGQQVTLRCSPKSGHDTVSWYQQALGQGPQFIFQYYEEEERQRGNFPDRFSGHQFPNYSSELNVNALLLGDSALYLCASSTTGLNGYTFGSGTRLTVV.